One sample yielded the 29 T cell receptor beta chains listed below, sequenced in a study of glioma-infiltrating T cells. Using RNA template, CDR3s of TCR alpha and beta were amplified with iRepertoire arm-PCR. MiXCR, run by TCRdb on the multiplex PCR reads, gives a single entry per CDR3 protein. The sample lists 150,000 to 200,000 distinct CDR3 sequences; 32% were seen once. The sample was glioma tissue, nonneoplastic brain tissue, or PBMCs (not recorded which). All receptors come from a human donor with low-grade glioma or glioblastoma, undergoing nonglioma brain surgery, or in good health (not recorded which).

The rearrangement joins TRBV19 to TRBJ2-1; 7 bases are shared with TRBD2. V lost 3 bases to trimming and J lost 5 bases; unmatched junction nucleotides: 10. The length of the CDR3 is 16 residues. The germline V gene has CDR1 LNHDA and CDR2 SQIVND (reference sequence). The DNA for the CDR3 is TGTGCCAGTAGTATTGTGGCGGGAGTAGTCAACAATGAGCAGTTCTTC. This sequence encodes CASSIVAGVVNNEQFF. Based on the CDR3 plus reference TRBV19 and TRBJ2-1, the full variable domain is DGGITQSPKYLFRKEGQNVTLSCEQNLNHDAMYWYRQDPGQGLRLIYYSQIVNDFQKGDIAEGYSVSREKKESFPLTVTSAQKNPTAFYLCASSIVAGVVNNEQFFGPGTRLTVL.

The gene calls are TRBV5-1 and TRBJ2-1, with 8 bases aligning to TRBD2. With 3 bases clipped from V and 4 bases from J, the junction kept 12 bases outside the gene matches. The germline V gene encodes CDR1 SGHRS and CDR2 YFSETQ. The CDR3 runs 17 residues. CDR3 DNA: TGCGCCAGCAGCTACCTGGGACTAGTGGGAGGGTACAATGAGCAGTTCTTC. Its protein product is CASSYLGLVGGYNEQFF.

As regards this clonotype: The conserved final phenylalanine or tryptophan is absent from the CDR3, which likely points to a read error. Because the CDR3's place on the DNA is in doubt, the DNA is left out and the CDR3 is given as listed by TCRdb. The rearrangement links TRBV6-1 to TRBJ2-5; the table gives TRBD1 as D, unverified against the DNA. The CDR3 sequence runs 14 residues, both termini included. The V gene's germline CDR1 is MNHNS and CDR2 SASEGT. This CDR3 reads CASSIQTGRETLYL.

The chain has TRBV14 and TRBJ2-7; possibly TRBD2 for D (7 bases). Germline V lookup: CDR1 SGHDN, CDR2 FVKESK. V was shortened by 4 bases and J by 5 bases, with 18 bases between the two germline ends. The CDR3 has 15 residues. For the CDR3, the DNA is TGTGCCAGCAGCCCAAATAGCGGGCCAGGGGACGAGCAGTACTTC. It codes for CASSPNSGPGDEQYF.

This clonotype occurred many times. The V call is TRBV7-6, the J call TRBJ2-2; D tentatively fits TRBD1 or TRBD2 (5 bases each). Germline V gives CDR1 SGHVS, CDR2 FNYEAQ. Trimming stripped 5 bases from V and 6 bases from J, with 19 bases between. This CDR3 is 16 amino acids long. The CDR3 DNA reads TGTGCCAGCAGCCAGATTCCGGGACGGAGCCCCGGGGAGCTGTTTTTT. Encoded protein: CASSQIPGRSPGELFF.

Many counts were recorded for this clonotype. Here the CDR3 reads CASSPGQGGLYEQYF. CDR3 DNA sequence: TGTGCCAGCAGCCCCGGACAGGGGGGACTTTACGAGCAGTACTTC. The V gene is TRBV7-9, the J gene TRBJ2-7; 10 nucleotides line up with TRBD1. Per germline, CDR1 SEHNR and CDR2 FQNEAQ (reference sequence). J was trimmed by 4 bases and V by 5 bases; bases with no gene match: 8. The CDR3 covers 15 residues.

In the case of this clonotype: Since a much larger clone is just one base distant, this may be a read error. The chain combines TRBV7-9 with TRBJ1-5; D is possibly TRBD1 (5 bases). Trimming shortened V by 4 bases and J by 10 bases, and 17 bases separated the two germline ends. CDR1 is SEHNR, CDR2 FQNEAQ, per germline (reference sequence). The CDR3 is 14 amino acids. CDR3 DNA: TGTGCCAGCAGCTCCGGGACTATGTTTAAACCCCAGCATTTT. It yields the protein CASSSGTMFKPQHF.

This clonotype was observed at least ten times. The CDR3 region is CASSDTGDQPQHF. In nucleotides, the CDR3 is TGTGCCAGTAGTGATACAGGGGATCAGCCCCAGCATTTT. The J gene is TRBJ1-5, the V gene TRBV19; 7 positions match TRBD1. After removal of 5 bases from V and 5 bases from J, the junction contained 3 bases not matched to a gene. The length of the CDR3 is 13 residues. Germline V gene data show CDR1 as LNHDA and CDR2 as SQIVND (reference sequence).

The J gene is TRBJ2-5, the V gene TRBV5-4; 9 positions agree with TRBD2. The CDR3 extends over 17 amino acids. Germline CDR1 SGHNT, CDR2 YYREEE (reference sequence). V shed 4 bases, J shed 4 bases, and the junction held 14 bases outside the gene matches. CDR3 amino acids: CASSPGTSRSGGETQYF. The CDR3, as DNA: TGTGCCAGCAGCCCCGGGACTAGCAGATCGGGGGGAGAGACCCAGTACTTC.

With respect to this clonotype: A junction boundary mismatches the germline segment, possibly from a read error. CDR3 protein: CASGSRGNEQLF. Here the CDR3 DNA reads TGTGCCAGCGGTTCTAGGGGGAATGAGCAGCTCTTC. The V and J genes are TRBV6-5 and TRBJ2-1, with D possibly matching TRBD1 (6 bases). This CDR3 contains 12 residues. Germline lookup yields CDR1 MNHEY and CDR2 SVGAGI.

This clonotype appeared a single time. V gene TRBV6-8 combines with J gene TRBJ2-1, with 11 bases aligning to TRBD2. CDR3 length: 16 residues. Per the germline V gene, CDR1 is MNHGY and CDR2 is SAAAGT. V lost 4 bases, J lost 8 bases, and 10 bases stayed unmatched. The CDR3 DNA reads TGTGCCAGCAGTTCCCCTCCCACTAGCGGGAGAGATGAGCAGTTCTTC. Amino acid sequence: CASSSPPTSGRDEQFF.

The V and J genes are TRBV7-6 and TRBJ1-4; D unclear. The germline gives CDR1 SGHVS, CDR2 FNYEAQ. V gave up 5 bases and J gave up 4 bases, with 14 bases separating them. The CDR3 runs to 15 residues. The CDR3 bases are TGTGCCAGCAGCCTCGAGGGATTGGGTAATGAAAAACTGTTTTTT. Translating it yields CASSLEGLGNEKLFF.

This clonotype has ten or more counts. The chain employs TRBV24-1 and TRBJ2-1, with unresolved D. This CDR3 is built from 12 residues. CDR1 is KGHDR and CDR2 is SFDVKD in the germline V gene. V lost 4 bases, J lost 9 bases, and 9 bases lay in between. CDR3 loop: CATSDPWGEQFF. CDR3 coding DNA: TGTGCCACCAGTGACCCCTGGGGTGAGCAGTTCTTC.

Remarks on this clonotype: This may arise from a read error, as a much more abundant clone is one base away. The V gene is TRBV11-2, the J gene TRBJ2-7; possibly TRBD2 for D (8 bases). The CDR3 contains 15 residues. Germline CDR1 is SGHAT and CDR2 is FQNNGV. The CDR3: CAGRGGLVGTYEQYF. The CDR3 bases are TGTGCCGGCAGGGGGGGACTAGTCGGAACCTACGAGCAGTACTTC.

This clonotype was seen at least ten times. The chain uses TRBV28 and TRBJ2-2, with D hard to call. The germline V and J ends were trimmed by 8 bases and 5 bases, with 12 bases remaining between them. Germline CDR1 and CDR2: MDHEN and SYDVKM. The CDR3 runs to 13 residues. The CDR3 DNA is TGTGCCAGCCTGTCAATAGGGACCGGGGAGCTGTTTTTT. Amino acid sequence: CASLSIGTGELFF. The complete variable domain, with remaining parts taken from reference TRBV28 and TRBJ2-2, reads DVKVTQSSRYLVKRTGEKVFLECVQDMDHENMFWYRQDPGLGLRLIYFSYDVKMKEKGDIPEGYSVSREKKERFSLILESASTNQTSMYLCASLSIGTGELFFGEGSRLTVL.

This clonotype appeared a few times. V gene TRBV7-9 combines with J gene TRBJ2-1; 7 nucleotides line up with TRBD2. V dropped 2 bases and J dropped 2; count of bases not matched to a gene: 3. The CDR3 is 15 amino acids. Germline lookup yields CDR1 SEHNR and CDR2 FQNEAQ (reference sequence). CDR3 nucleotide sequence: TGTGCCAGCAGCTTAAGCGGGGTAACCTACAATGAGCAGTTCTTC. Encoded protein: CASSLSGVTYNEQFF.

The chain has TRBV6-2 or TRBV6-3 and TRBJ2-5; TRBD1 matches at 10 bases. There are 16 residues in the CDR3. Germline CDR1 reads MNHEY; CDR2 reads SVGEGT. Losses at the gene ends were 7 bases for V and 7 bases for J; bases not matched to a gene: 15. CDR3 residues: CASTTQPGQGMGTQYF. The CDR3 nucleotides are TGTGCCAGCACTACACAACCGGGACAGGGGATGGGGACCCAGTACTTC.

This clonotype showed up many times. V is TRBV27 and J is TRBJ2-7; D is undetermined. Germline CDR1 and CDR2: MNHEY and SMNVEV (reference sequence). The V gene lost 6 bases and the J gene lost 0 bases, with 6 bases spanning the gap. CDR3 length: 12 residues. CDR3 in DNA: TGTGCCAGCAGCGGTCCCTCCTACGAGCAGTACTTC. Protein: CASSGPSYEQYF.

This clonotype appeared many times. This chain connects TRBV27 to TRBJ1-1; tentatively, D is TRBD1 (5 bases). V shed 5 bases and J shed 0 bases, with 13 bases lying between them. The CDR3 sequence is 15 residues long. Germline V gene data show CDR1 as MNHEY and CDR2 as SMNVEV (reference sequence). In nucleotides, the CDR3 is TGTGCCAGCAGTCCGCCGGGACGGTTGAACACTGAAGCTTTCTTT. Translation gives CASSPPGRLNTEAFF.

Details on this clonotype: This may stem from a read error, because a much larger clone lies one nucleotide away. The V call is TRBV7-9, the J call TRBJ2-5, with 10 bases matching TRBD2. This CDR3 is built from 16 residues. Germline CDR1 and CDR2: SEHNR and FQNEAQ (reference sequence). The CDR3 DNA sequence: TGTGCCAGCAGCCAACCTAGCGGGGGAATCCAAGAGATCCAGTACTTC. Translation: CASSQPSGGIQEIQYF.

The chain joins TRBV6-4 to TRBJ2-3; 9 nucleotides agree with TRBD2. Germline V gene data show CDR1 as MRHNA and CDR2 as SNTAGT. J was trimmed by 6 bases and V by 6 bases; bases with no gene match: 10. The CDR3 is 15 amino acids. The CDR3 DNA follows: TGTGCCAGCAGCTTCCTAGCGGGAACTACGGATACGCAGTATTTT. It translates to CASSFLAGTTDTQYF.

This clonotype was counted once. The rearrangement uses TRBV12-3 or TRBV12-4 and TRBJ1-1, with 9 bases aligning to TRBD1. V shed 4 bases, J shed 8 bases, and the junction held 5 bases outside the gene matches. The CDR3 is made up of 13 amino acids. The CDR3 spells CASSSQTGGEAFF. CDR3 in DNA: TGTGCCAGCAGTTCCCAAACAGGGGGCGAAGCTTTCTTT.

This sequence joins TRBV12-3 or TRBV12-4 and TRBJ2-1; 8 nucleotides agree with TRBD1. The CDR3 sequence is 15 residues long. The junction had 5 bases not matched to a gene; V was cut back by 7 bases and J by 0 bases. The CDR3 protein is CASTRGLISYNEQFF. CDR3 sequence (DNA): TGTGCCAGCACCAGGGGGCTGATCTCCTACAATGAGCAGTTCTTC.

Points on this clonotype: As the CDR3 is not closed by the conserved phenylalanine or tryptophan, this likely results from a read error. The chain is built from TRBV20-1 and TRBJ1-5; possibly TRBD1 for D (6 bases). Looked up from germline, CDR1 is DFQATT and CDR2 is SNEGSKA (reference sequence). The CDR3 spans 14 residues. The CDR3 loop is CSAATGNSHQPQHL. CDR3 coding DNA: TGCAGTGCTGCCACAGGGAATAGCCATCAGCCCCAGCATCTT.

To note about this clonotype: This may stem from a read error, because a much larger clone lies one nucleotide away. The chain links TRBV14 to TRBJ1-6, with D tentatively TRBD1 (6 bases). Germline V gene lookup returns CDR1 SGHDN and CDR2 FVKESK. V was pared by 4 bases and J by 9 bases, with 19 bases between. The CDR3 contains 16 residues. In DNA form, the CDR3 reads TGTGCCAGCAGCCCAGCATGGGACATGGCGGCTTCACCCCTCCACTTT. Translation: CASSPAWDMAASPLHF.

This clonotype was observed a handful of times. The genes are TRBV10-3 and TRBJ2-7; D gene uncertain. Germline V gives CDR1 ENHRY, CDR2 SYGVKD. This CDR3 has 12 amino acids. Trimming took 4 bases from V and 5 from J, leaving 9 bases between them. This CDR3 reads CAISGTSDEQYF. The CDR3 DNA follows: TGTGCCATCAGTGGTACCTCTGACGAGCAGTACTTC.

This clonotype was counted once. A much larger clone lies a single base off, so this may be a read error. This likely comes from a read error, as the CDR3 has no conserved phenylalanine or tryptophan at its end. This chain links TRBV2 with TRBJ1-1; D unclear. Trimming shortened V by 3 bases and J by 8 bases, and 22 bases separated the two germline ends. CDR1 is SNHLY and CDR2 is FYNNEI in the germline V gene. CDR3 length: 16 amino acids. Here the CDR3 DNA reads TGTGCCAGCAGTGAGGTCTTTTCTCGAGGTCCCGGGGAAGCTTTCATT. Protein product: CASSEVFSRGPGEAFI.

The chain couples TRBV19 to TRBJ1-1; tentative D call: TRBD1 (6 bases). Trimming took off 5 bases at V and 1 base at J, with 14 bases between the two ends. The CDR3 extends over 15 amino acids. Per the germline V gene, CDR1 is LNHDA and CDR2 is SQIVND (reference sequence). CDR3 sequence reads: CASSLIQGKNTEAFF. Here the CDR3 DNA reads TGTGCCAGTAGTTTAATACAGGGAAAGAACACTGAAGCTTTCTTT.

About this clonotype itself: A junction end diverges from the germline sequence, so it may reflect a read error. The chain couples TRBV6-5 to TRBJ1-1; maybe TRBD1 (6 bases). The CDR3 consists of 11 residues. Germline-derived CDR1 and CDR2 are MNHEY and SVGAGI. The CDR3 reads CASIQGTEAFF. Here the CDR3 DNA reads TGTGCCAGCATCCAGGGGACTGAAGCCTTCTTT.